The 12 T cell receptor beta chains below come from one sample, sequenced in a study of blood T cell repertoires in COVID-19. Method: immunoSEQ multiplex PCR; TCRdb's copy keeps in-frame clones and lacks some. Among approximately 310,000 clones listed, around 86% were seen once. Material: peripheral blood. The receptors derive from a man in his forties or fifties with active or convalescent COVID-19.

The rearrangement links TRBV19 to TRBJ1-1; tentatively, D is TRBD1 (5 bases). CDR1 and CDR2 (germline): LNHDA, SQIVND (reference sequence). This CDR3 contains 17 residues. Trimming removed 4 bases from V and 0 bases from J, with 18 bases in between. In DNA, the CDR3 is TGTGCCAGTAGTACCCTTAGACAGTCTACTATGAACACTGAAGCTTTCTTT. This gives the protein CASSTLRQSTMNTEAFF.

On this clone itself: Other DNA sequences in this specimen translate into the identical CDR3. The CDR3 DNA follows: TGTGCCAGCACCCCGGGTCCCTCCTACGAGCAGTACTTC. Translating it yields CASTPGPSYEQYF. The chain links TRBV28 to TRBJ2-7; no clear D. The V end was cut by 7 bases, the J end by 0 bases, with 10 bases between. Germline V gene sequence: CDR1 MDHEN, CDR2 SYDVKM. The CDR3 is 13 amino acids. Full variable domain (remainder filled in from reference TRBV28 and TRBJ2-7): DVKVTQSSRYLVKRTGEKVFLECVQDMDHENMFWYRQDPGLGLRLIYFSYDVKMKEKGDIPEGYSVSREKKERFSLILESASTNQTSMYLCASTPGPSYEQYFGPGTRLTVT.

The chain uses TRBV6-5 and TRBJ1-6; 8 bases agree with TRBD1. J gave up 7 bases and V 6 bases, and 8 bases lay outside the gene matches. CDR3 length: 15 residues. CDR1 and CDR2 (germline): MNHEY, SVGAGI. The CDR3: CASSGTGRGNSPLHF. The CDR3 DNA follows: TGTGCCAGCAGCGGGACAGGTCGGGGCAATTCACCCCTCCACTTT.

The chain recombines TRBV3-1 (or the pseudogene TRBV3-2) with TRBJ1-1; D is uncertain. In germline, CDR1 is LGHDT, CDR2 YNNKEL (reference sequence). Trimming took off 4 bases at V and 1 base at J, with 10 bases between the two ends. This CDR3 is 14 amino acids long. Written as DNA, the CDR3 is TGTGCCAGCAGCCTCGACGGGGAGAACACTGAAGCTTTCTTT. Translated, it gives CASSLDGENTEAFF.

This rearrangement joins TRBV5-1 to TRBJ1-2; no reliable D call. Looked up from germline, CDR1 is SGHRS and CDR2 is YFSETQ. CDR3 length: 14 amino acids. V shed 1 base and J shed 7 bases, with 14 bases lying between them. This CDR3 is CASSLTPQEGGYTF. The CDR3, as DNA: TGCGCCAGCAGCTTGACTCCCCAGGAGGGTGGCTACACCTTC.

The chain couples TRBV4-2 to TRBJ2-7, with a possible D match to TRBD2 (5 bases). The CDR3 runs 14 residues. Germline CDR1 and CDR2: LGHNA and YNFKEQ. Trimming shortened V by 6 bases and J by 1 base, and 13 bases separated the two germline ends. For the CDR3, the DNA is TGTGCCAGCAGTTATTCCGGGGAGTCCTACGAGCAGTACTTC. Translated, it gives CASSYSGESYEQYF.

This chain uses TRBV6-5 with TRBJ1-5, with D perhaps matching TRBD1 (5 bases). The V end was cut by 7 bases, the J end by 4 bases, with 8 bases between. Germline V gene lookup returns CDR1 MNHEY and CDR2 SVGAGI. CDR3 length equals 12 residues. The CDR3 DNA reads as TGTGCCAGCAAATCAGGGAATCAGCCCCAGCATTTT. Translating gives CASKSGNQPQHF.

V and J are TRBV10-1 and TRBJ2-3, with 14 bases matching TRBD2. This CDR3 comprises 15 residues. V was clipped by 5 bases and J by 5 bases; unmatched bases: 3. CDR1 and CDR2 (germline): WNHNN, SYGVQD (reference sequence). The CDR3 is CASSQGLAGEDTQYF. The CDR3 coding sequence is TGCGCCAGCAGTCAGGGACTAGCGGGAGAAGATACGCAGTATTTT.

The chain employs TRBV18 and TRBJ2-7; maybe TRBD1 (6 bases). V lost 3 bases to trimming and J lost 2 bases, with 11 bases between them. The CDR3 runs 14 residues. Per germline, CDR1 KGHSH and CDR2 LQKENI. CDR3: CASSPPGVTYEQYF. The CDR3 DNA reads as TGTGCCAGCTCACCCCCAGGGGTTACCTACGAGCAGTACTTC.

The rearrangement joins TRBV10-3 to TRBJ2-2; 7 nucleotides line up with TRBD1. Germline lookup yields CDR1 ENHRY and CDR2 SYGVKD. The CDR3 is made up of 14 amino acids. With V trimmed by 2 bases and J by 6 bases, 3 bases remained unmatched. CDR3 DNA: TGTGCCATCAGTGAGGACAGGGAACCCGGGGAGCTGTTTTTT. Translating gives CAISEDREPGELFF.

A word on this clone: Other DNA sequences within the sample encode an identical CDR3. The chain joins TRBV19 to TRBJ1-1, with D unclear. The CDR3 consists of 13 residues. Germline V gene data show CDR1 as LNHDA and CDR2 as SQIVND (reference sequence). V was trimmed by 2 bases and J by 0 bases, leaving 4 bases between them. The DNA of the CDR3 is TGTGCCAGTAGTATACAGGTGAACACTGAAGCTTTCTTT. Its translation: CASSIQVNTEAFF.

V usage is TRBV13 and J usage is TRBJ2-3; 12 bases agree with TRBD2. Per germline, CDR1 PRHDT and CDR2 FYEKMQ (reference sequence). The ends lost 5 bases at V and 2 bases at J; junction bases unmatched: 8. CDR3 length: 17 amino acids. The CDR3 loop reads CASSLQLAGGATDTQYF. The DNA of the CDR3 is TGTGCCAGCAGCCTACAACTAGCGGGGGGCGCCACAGATACGCAGTATTTT.